Shown below are 3 T cell receptor beta chains from a single sample sequenced in a study of OX40 agonist ivuxolimab in advanced cancers. Profiling relied on immunoSEQ multiplex PCR, and the TCRdb table lists in-frame clones only, not all of them. Of approximately 54,000 clones in the sample, 91% were seen once. The specimen was CD4+ or CD8+ T cells sorted from blood, collected in a trial of the OX40 agonist ivuxolimab. The receptor source for this set is an adult with an advanced solid tumor such as melanoma, head and neck, liver or kidney cancer.

The chain combines TRBV15 with TRBJ2-3, with 7 bases aligning to TRBD1. Germline assignment: CDR1 LNHNV and CDR2 YYDKDF (reference sequence). CDR3 size: 15 residues. Trimming took 2 bases from V and 0 from J; bases not matched to a gene: 2. Here the CDR3 DNA reads TGTGCCACCAGCAGATACAGGGGCAGCACAGATACGCAGTATTTT. Translating gives CATSRYRGSTDTQYF.

The chain couples TRBV27 to TRBJ2-5; 8 positions match TRBD2. This CDR3 spans 13 amino acids. Germline loops: CDR1 MNHEY, CDR2 SMNVEV (reference sequence). V lost 5 bases, J lost 5 bases, and 4 bases stayed unmatched. CDR3 coding DNA: TGTGCCAGCAGTATAGGCGGGAGGGAGACCCAGTACTTC. Translation gives CASSIGGRETQYF.

V is TRBV10-3 and J is TRBJ1-5; D is perhaps TRBD1 (5 bases). CDR3 size: 15 residues. The V gene's germline CDR1 is ENHRY and CDR2 SYGVKD. Trimming took off 0 bases at V and 6 bases at J, with 12 bases between the two ends. CDR3 DNA: TGTGCCATCAGTGAGTCGATGGGGGTTCCTCAGCCCCAGCATTTT. Amino acid sequence: CAISESMGVPQPQHF.